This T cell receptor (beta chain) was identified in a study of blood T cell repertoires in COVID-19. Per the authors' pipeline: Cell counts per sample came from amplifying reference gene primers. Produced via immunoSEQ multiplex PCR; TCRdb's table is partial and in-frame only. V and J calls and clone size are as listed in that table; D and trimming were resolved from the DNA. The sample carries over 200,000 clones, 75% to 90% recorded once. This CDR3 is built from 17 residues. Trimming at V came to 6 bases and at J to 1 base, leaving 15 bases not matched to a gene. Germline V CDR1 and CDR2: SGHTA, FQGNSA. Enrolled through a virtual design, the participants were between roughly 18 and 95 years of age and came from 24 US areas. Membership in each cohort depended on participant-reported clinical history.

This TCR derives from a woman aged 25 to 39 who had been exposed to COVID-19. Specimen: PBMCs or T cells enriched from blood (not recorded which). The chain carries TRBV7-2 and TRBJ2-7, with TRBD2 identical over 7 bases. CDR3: CASSFRGGAEFSYEQYF. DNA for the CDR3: TGTGCCAGCAGTTTTAGGGGAGGGGCAGAATTTTCCTACGAGCAGTACTTC.